This entry lists 9 T cell receptor beta chains sequenced from one sample in a study of blood T cell repertoires in COVID-19. Measured with immunoSEQ multiplex PCR; TCRdb has only the in-frame clones, and not every one. The table includes roughly 130,000 clones, roughly 80% detected once. The material sequenced was peripheral blood. The receptors derive from a man between 65 and 85 years old with acute or convalescent COVID-19.

The V call is TRBV6-5, the J call TRBJ2-7; 9 nucleotides match TRBD1. Germline CDR1 is MNHEY and CDR2 is SVGAGI. CDR3 length: 14 residues. J was trimmed by 2 bases and V by 6 bases; bases with no gene match: 5. CDR3 protein: CASRRDRDAYEQYF. The CDR3 DNA sequence: TGTGCCAGCAGACGGGACAGGGACGCCTACGAGCAGTACTTC.

This chain uses TRBV6-5 with TRBJ1-4; D perhaps matches TRBD1 (5 bases). The CDR3 runs 14 residues. V was pared by 7 bases and J by 8 bases, with 17 bases between. Germline CDR1 and CDR2: MNHEY and SVGAGI. The CDR3 is CASTGPGVFEKLFF. CDR3 nucleotide sequence: TGTGCCAGCACGGGACCGGGGGTTTTCGAAAAACTGTTTTTT.

The V gene is TRBV6-1, the J gene TRBJ1-2; D not resolved. CDR3 length: 12 residues. CDR1 MNHNS and CDR2 SASEGT come from the germline V gene. Trimming removed 3 bases from V and 8 bases from J, with 10 bases in between. Here the CDR3 reads CASSEGSWGYTF. Here the CDR3 DNA reads TGTGCCAGCAGTGAGGGCAGCTGGGGCTACACCTTC.

This clone is a singleton in its sample. The rearrangement uses TRBV5-1 and TRBJ2-3, with 7 bases lining up with TRBD1. CDR1 SGHRS and CDR2 YFSETQ come from the germline V gene. After removal of 4 bases from V and 5 bases from J, the junction contained 7 bases not matched to a gene. This CDR3 is 14 amino acids long. CDR3 protein: CASSTRQGQDTQYF. In DNA form, the CDR3 reads TGCGCCAGCAGCACCCGACAGGGCCAAGATACGCAGTATTTT.

CDR3 nucleotides: TGTGCCAGCAGTCCACAGGGTCCCTCGGAGCCCCAGCATTTT. This encodes CASSPQGPSEPQHF. The rearrangement uses TRBV27 and TRBJ1-5; D possibly corresponds to TRBD1 (6 bases). Trimming took 5 bases from V and 8 from J, leaving 16 bases between them. In germline, CDR1 is MNHEY, CDR2 SMNVEV (reference sequence). CDR3 length: 14 amino acids.

In its sample, this clone was seen a few times. The V gene is TRBV4-1, the J gene TRBJ1-4; possible D gene TRBD1, 5 bases. The V gene lost 0 bases and the J gene lost 5 bases, with 16 bases spanning the gap. Looked up from germline, CDR1 is MGHRA and CDR2 is YSYEKL. The CDR3 is made up of 17 amino acids. The CDR3 DNA is TGCGCCAGCAGCCAAGAGTCTGGGGCGGGGAGCAATGAAAAACTGTTTTTT. It codes for CASSQESGAGSNEKLFF.

The V gene is TRBV9, the J gene TRBJ1-2; D is uncertain. Germline V gene lookup returns CDR1 SGDLS and CDR2 YYNGEE. CDR3 length equals 13 residues. The V end was cut by 6 bases, the J end by 4 bases, with 13 bases between. CDR3 residues: CASTAPAGYGYTF. DNA of the CDR3: TGTGCCAGCACGGCCCCGGCAGGCTATGGCTACACCTTC.

The chain employs TRBV7-2 and TRBJ2-3; 8 bases line up with TRBD2. J was trimmed by 6 bases and V by 5 bases; bases with no gene match: 1. The germline CDR1 and CDR2 sequences are SGHTA and FQGNSA. This CDR3 has 12 amino acids. CDR3 region: CASSRGGDTQYF. The CDR3 nucleotides read TGTGCCAGCAGCCGCGGGGGGGATACGCAGTATTTT.

The chain links TRBV5-8 to TRBJ2-5; 8 bases are a match to TRBD2. CDR3 length: 14 residues. CDR1 and CDR2 (germline): SGHTS, YDEGEE. V gave up 5 bases and J gave up 5 bases; unmatched junction bases: 8. Here the CDR3 reads CASRTGGPRETQYF. CDR3 in DNA: TGTGCCAGCAGGACGGGGGGGCCGAGGGAGACCCAGTACTTC.